This TCR beta chain is from a study of human T cells and chemical hapten exposure (dated by TCRdb to about 2021). At the level of the whole study: For sensitization, 2% DPC in acetone was applied to a roughly 2 cm by roughly 2 cm area of upper inner arm skin. Libraries were combined into a pool for sequencing, and differences in TCR yield between samples came mainly from small differences in library volumes within the pool. Patch testing on the upper back used Finn chambers containing 0.01% DPC, with scoring done after 6 days according to International Contact Dermatitis Research Group standards. Twenty-nine alopecia patients provided blood for TCR sequencing at one to four time points (pre-sensitization, 2, 6 and 24 weeks). This study followed changes in the peripheral blood TCR repertoire in vivo during primary and secondary sensitization of alopecia patients to the hapten diphenylcyclopropenone (DPC). Most of the patients in the cohort were female, and the cohort covered alopecia areata with under or over 50% scalp involvement, alopecia totalis and alopecia universalis. Throughout the study period of approximately 23 weeks, patients also received therapeutic DPC doses to the scalp every week. Blood samples were taken from patients before sensitization (week 0) and at 2, 6 and about 24 weeks after DPC sensitization. Points the paper makes about the study in general: The number of PT1 expanded TCRs positively correlated with patch test score, significant at thresholds 8, 16 and 32 but not 4. Because all patients had alopecia, a presumed autoimmune disease, the immune response of the patients might differ from that of healthy individuals. Compared with pre-sensitization or healthy control sets, expanded TCRs formed significantly more large CDR3 similarity clusters, which is consistent with antigen-driven responses. Repeated subsampling changed both the strength of the expansion versus patch-test correlation and the threshold at which the correlation became significant. No change with DPC sensitization was found in the number of TCRs above 1 in 1000 frequency, and no evidence of global repertoire structure alterations was found.

The sample holds many counts of this clonotype. Its antigen remains unidentified. Base-call qualities are not available, and no considerably larger clone is one nucleotide away. There are 13 amino acids in the CDR3, from cysteine to phenylalanine inclusive. The sequence is cut down to CDR3 DNA, 39 bases in frame from base 1. V drops 5 bases and J drops 4 bases, leaving 12 bases in between. From the germline V gene (reference sequence), CDR1 is SGHNT and CDR2 is YYREEE. The sample's time point label, in plain terms: pre-sensitization, week 0. The sample's treatment or condition label is to be understood as: therapeutic diphenylcyclopropenone sensitization with weekly scalp DPC. At each patch-test visit, blood was drawn before the patch test was applied. Patients were eligible if aged 18 to 70, diagnosed with alopecia and judged suitable for DPC therapy, and pregnant patients were excluded. Total RNA was extracted from unfractionated whole blood that had been collected in Tempus Blood RNA tubes.

Receptors were amplified or captured by RACE. The run used a NextSeq 500. During library preparation, unique molecular identifiers were attached to individual cDNA molecules so that TCRs could be counted in a quantitative, reproducible way. For every blood RNA sample, sequencing covered both the TCR alpha and TCR beta chains. The source study handled its data this way. A median of roughly 99,000 TCRs per sample was observed, with a range of 23,224 to 690,600. V, J and CDR3 annotation of the TCR reads was performed with the Decombinator software suite. For the PS versus PT1 abundance plots, all samples were subsampled to the same number of TCRs (28,000). TCRs were defined as expanded if absent before sensitization and observed at least eight times at the 2-week time point. Through fastp at Q25 and MiXCR, TCRdb rebuilt clones from the public reads, retaining in-frame beta chains. Rows are unified per CDR3 protein, each entry keeping the most common DNA and genes. Here the V and J calls rest on TCRdb's processing, not on the authors' analysis. The sample table contains 250,000 or so distinct CDR3 sequences; only one count was recorded for 7.7% of them. The ten largest clones add up to about 1.1% of the sample.

The sample consisted of whole blood, taken in connection with sensitization to the hapten diphenylcyclopropenone (DPC). The clonotype comes from a man younger than 35 with alopecia areata. Some clones in this sample may be carry-over from other donors' samples. The chain is made from TRBV5-4 and TRBJ2-5; the D segment cannot be called with confidence. The CDR3: CASRTPTVETQYF. The sequenced DNA: TGTGCCAGCAGGACCCCCACAGTAGAGACCCAGTACTTC.